This T cell receptor beta chain derives from a study of T cells in Graves' hyperthyroidism and ophthalmopathy (dated by TCRdb to about 2019). The study in broad terms: Peripheral blood samples were taken at initial diagnosis, before any treatment was given. Prospective prediction of ophthalmopathy was tested in an independent validation cohort consisting of about 20 hyperthyroidism patients and 17 patients who later progressed to ophthalmopathy. Once sampling was done, hyperthyroidism patients were given methimazole at a starting dose of 30 mg daily, whereas ophthalmopathy patients were given high-dose intravenous methylprednisolone. In addition, the study compared T-cell repertoires in thyroid tissue and in blood from about 6 Graves' hyperthyroidism patients. The 95 to 100 discovery patients were randomly divided into training and test sets at a 7:3 ratio. A discovery cohort of around 98 patients, 43 with Graves' ophthalmopathy and 55 to 60 with stable Graves' hyperthyroidism, was used to find distinguishing TCR V-J signatures. TCR Vbeta CDR3 sequencing of fewer than 150 peripheral blood samples (over 40 ophthalmopathy, 75 or so hyperthyroidism and approximately 17 progressor patients) is reported in the paper.

Stable Graves' hyperthyroidism was defined as no progression to ophthalmopathy during 18 months of follow-up. Hyperthyroidism patients were newly diagnosed, with disease duration under 2 months, and aged 18 to 65 years. Patients with uncontrolled infections, other autoimmune diseases, pregnancy or lactation were excluded. Diagnoses were based on clinical symptoms, serum thyroxine and TRAb, thyroid ultrasound and orbital computed tomography. Ficoll-Paque density gradient centrifugation was used to isolate PBMCs from about 9.4 ml of fresh peripheral blood. Trizol reagent was used to extract total RNA, and RNA quality was then checked on an Agilent 2100 Bioanalyzer. The research as a whole found: Most expanded thyroid clonotypes (frequency above 0.001) were also detected in blood, suggesting blood repertoires may reflect thyroid immune responses. Sample size was not statistically predetermined, and investigators were not blinded to group allocation. A 13 V-J signature model separated ophthalmopathy from stable hyperthyroidism, with approximately 86% sensitivity and 81.08% specificity in cross-validation and 80%/75% in testing. In validation, the model predicted progression to ophthalmopathy with 55% to 71% sensitivity and 72% to 85% specificity, a median of around 6.6 months before onset.

This clonotype came up many times. No antigen is known for it. No qualities accompany the bases; no much larger clone lies one base away. Amplification of TCR beta CDR3 regions was carried out from RNA transcripts. The TCR CDR3 was subjected to a first round of RT-PCR using the HTBI primer set and the Qiagen OneStep RT-PCR kit. Libraries were constructed in a second round of multiplex PCR, after which size selection and purification were performed. Libraries were sequenced paired-end with 100 bp reads on an Illumina HiSeq2000. The study's own analysis went as follows. SOAPnuke was used to process the raw data, removing reads that contained adapters or uncalled bases, had a mean Phred below 15, or lacked an exact match to the constant primer or identifier. High-quality paired reads were merged with COPE v1.2.5, and unique nucleotide sequences were defined as clonotypes. Clonotypes were aligned to IMGT TRBV, TRBD and TRBJ reference segments using MiTCR v1.1. Only V-J combinations with frequency above 0.0001, covering roughly 99% of repertoires, were analysed. A TCS score was defined as the ratio between F50 (clonal expansion) and ExV (chaos), using BLOSUM62-based TCRdist between CDR3 peptides within each V-J. Welch's t-statistics and random forest reduced approximately 520 V-J features to 13, which were used in a naive Bayes classifier (R e1071). TCRdb trimmed public reads at Q25 via fastp, called clones via MiXCR and kept in-frame beta chains. Duplicate CDR3 protein sequences are folded into a single record with the most common DNA and genes. The V and J calls were not made by the authors but by TCRdb's processing. The sample data list 340,000 or so distinct CDR3 sequences, and under 25% of these were observed just once. Around half of the sample rests with the top ten.

Reading from cysteine to phenylalanine, the CDR3 counts 13 amino acids. Just the 39-base CDR3 DNA is kept, in frame starting at base 1. V lost 8 bases and J lost 4 bases; the stretch between them is 14 bases long. The chain employs TRBV12-3 or TRBV12-4 and TRBJ1-2; TRBD1 is a weak D gene call, 5 bases matching. The sequenced sample consisted of blood. This clonotype originated in a woman aged 50 to 60 with Graves' hyperthyroidism. The CDR3 loop reads CASRKGVGYGYTF. The sequenced DNA: TGTGCCAGCCGAAAAGGGGTTGGCTATGGCTACACCTTC.